Shown below are 9 T cell receptor beta chains from a single sample sequenced in a study of blood T cell repertoires in COVID-19. Assay: immunoSEQ multiplex PCR; the TCRdb copy retains only in-frame clones and omits some. The table lists around 300,000 clones, approximately 88% of them singletons. Input material: peripheral blood. These receptors all come from a man aged 45-65 years with acute or convalescent COVID-19.

The chain couples TRBV29-1 to TRBJ2-3, with 10 bases that match TRBD1. Looked up from germline, CDR1 is SQVTM and CDR2 is ANQGSEA. The CDR3 runs to 14 residues. Losses at the gene ends were 0 bases for V and 6 bases for J; bases not matched to a gene: 3. The CDR3 loop is CSVEDGTGVDTQYF. The CDR3 bases are TGCAGCGTTGAAGACGGGACAGGGGTTGATACGCAGTATTTT.

The genes are TRBV4-1 and TRBJ2-7; D is undetermined. Germline assignment: CDR1 MGHRA and CDR2 YSYEKL. With 0 bases removed from V and 1 base from J, the gap between germline ends came to 10 bases. The CDR3 spans 15 residues. CDR3 bases: TGCGCCAGCAGCCAAGAAGTGGCGGAGTCCTACGAGCAGTACTTC. Amino acids: CASSQEVAESYEQYF.

This sequence joins TRBV15 and TRBJ2-7; 8 bases are a match to TRBD1. The CDR3 totals 16 residues. CDR1 LNHNV and CDR2 YYDKDF come from the germline V gene (reference sequence). The junction had 9 bases not matched to a gene; V was cut back by 3 bases and J by 2 bases. The CDR3 bases are TGTGCCACCAGCAGTGACAGGACAGGGAGGACCTACGAGCAGTACTTC. Its translation is CATSSDRTGRTYEQYF.

The rearrangement joins TRBV4-1 to TRBJ1-4; D is undetermined. In germline, CDR1 is MGHRA, CDR2 YSYEKL. This CDR3 has 16 amino acids. Deletions cut 1 base from V and 2 bases from J, with 11 bases between. The CDR3 DNA reads TGCGCCAGCAGCCAAGTGGGCGGGGAGACTAATGAAAAACTGTTTTTT. Amino acids: CASSQVGGETNEKLFF.

The V call is TRBV6-5, the J call TRBJ1-5; 7 bases fit TRBD1. Trimming took 6 bases from V and 4 from J; bases not matched to a gene: 6. There are 14 residues in the CDR3. The germline gives CDR1 MNHEY, CDR2 SVGAGI. CDR3 nucleotide sequence: TGTGCCAGCAGCTCGGGACAGCTGAATCAGCCCCAGCATTTT. Its translation is CASSSGQLNQPQHF.

This chain joins TRBV11-3 and TRBJ2-7, with 8 bases aligning to TRBD1. Losses at the gene ends were 0 bases for V and 2 bases for J; bases not matched to a gene: 3. Germline-derived CDR1 and CDR2 are SGHNT and YENEEA. This CDR3 region has 15 residues. Here the CDR3 DNA reads TGTGCCAGCAGCTTAGAGGGGACAGGAACCTACGAGCAGTACTTC. This encodes CASSLEGTGTYEQYF.

This sequence joins TRBV2 and TRBJ1-2, with D perhaps matching TRBD1 (5 bases). The CDR3 contains 16 residues. The V gene's germline CDR1 is SNHLY and CDR2 FYNNEI. V gave up 10 bases and J gave up 4 bases, with 25 bases separating them. DNA for the CDR3: TGTGCCACGGGAAGGGACTTCAAGGTCGGAAGCTATGGCTACACCTTC. Its protein is CATGRDFKVGSYGYTF.

This chain links TRBV18 with TRBJ2-7; a possible D gene is TRBD2 (5 bases). The length of the CDR3 is 13 residues. Germline values: CDR1 KGHSH, CDR2 LQKENI. With 2 bases removed from V and 6 bases from J, the gap between germline ends came to 11 bases. CDR3 sequence reads: CASSPRGSGEQYF. The CDR3 nucleotides are TGTGCCAGCTCACCAAGAGGGAGCGGCGAGCAGTACTTC.

The CDR3 nucleotides are TGCAGCGTTGAAGATCCGAACAGGGGAGGAAACACCATATATTTT. Amino acid sequence: CSVEDPNRGGNTIYF. This chain uses TRBV29-1 with TRBJ1-3, with TRBD1 identical over 7 bases. This CDR3 spans 15 amino acids. Trimming took 0 bases from V and 4 from J; bases not matched to a gene: 6. Per germline, CDR1 SQVTM and CDR2 ANQGSEA.